The rows below give T cell receptor beta chains drawn from one sample of a study of T-cell memory formation after mild COVID-19. One entry per CDR3 protein results from TCRdb running MiXCR on the 5' RACE reads. Here the sample spans about 210,000 distinct CDR3 sequences, roughly 10% being singletons. The sequencing sample was made of PBMCs or a T cell subset sorted from them (not recorded which). The receptors were sampled from a man younger than 30 who had mild COVID-19 (a few samples of this study predate the infection). Cell type and time point are not known. CDR3s include the opening cysteine and the closing phenylalanine or tryptophan. Each record gives: V gene, clone size, D gene, J gene, CDR3 DNA, CDR3 protein. A D gene is named only where the DNA matches it firmly. Clone size, where shown, is once, few, many, or a class for clones that have expanded.

TRBV3-1	.	.	TRBJ2-6	TGTGCCAGCAGCCAAGAGGCGCAGACGGGGGCCAACGTCCTGACTTTC	CASSQEAQTGANVLTF
TRBV3-1	few	.	TRBJ2-6	TGTGCCAGCAGCCAAGACGCGAGCGGGGCCAACGTCCTGACTTTC	CASSQDASGANVLTF
TRBV24-1	.	.	TRBJ2-3	TGTGCCACCAGTGACCACGGAACCGGGACAGATACGCAGTATTTT	CATSDHGTGTDTQYF
TRBV25-1	.	TRBD1	TRBJ1-3	TGTGCCAGCACCCAGACAGGGAGCTCTGGAAACACCATATATTTT	CASTQTGSSGNTIYF
TRBV7-9	.	TRBD2	TRBJ2-5	TGTGCCAGCAGCCGCCCGGGGGGGTGCCAAGAGACCCAGTACTTC	CASSRPGGCQETQYF
TRBV9	.	TRBD2	TRBJ2-5	TGTGCCAGCAGCGTAGACCTTAGCGGGGGCCAAGAGACCCAGTACTTC	CASSVDLSGGQETQYF
TRBV20-1	few	.	TRBJ2-3	TGCAGTGCTAGTAAACCCGGGGGGCGCACAGATACGCAGTATTTT	CSASKPGGRTDTQYF
TRBV20-1	.	.	TRBJ2-6	TGCAGTGCTGGCGGGACTCCCCGCTCTGGGGCCAACGTCCTGACTTTC	CSAGGTPRSGANVLTF
TRBV7-9	many	.	TRBJ1-6	TGTGCCAGCAGCTTCACCAGAGGGAATTCACCCCTCCACTTT	CASSFTRGNSPLHF
TRBV5-1	few	.	TRBJ2-5	TGCGCCAGCAGCTTGATTCCGGAGACCCAGTACTTC	CASSLIPETQYF
TRBV12-3/TRBV12-4	many	.	TRBJ1-1	TGTGCCAGCAGTTTGGCGGCCGGGGCTTTCTTT	CASSLAAGAFF
TRBV5-4	.	TRBD2	TRBJ2-5	TGTGCCAGCGAGCGGGGGGGCAAGGGTGAGACCCAGTACTTC	CASERGGKGETQYF
TRBV13	.	.	TRBJ1-6	TGTGCCAGCAGCTTAAGGGACACTAACGATCTAGATTCACCCCTCCACTTT	CASSLRDTNDLDSPLHF
TRBV5-4	few	.	TRBJ2-3	TGTGCCAGCAGCTGGGACACAGATACGCAGTATTTT	CASSWDTDTQYF
TRBV5-1	few	.	TRBJ2-5	TGCGCCAGCAGCTTGGTAGAGTACCAAGAGACCCAGTACTTC	CASSLVEYQETQYF
TRBV27	few	TRBD1	TRBJ2-5	TGTGCCAGCAGTTTATCCGGACGGACAGGGGGAAGGGAGACCCAGTACTTC	CASSLSGRTGGRETQYF
TRBV15	few	.	TRBJ1-5	TGTGCCACCAGCAGAGGCGGATCGTTTGGGACCCAGCATTTT	CATSRGGSFGTQHF
TRBV13	.	.	TRBJ2-3	TGTGCCAGCAGCTTAGGCGCGCTAGGGAAAACAGATACGCAGTATTTT	CASSLGALGKTDTQYF
TRBV7-2	few	TRBD1	TRBJ2-7	TGTGCCAGCAGCTCTAGGAGGGACAGGGGATCCCTCTTAACCTCCTACGAGCAGTACTTC	CASSSRRDRGSLLTSYEQYF
TRBV2	few	TRBD1	TRBJ2-2	TGTGCCAGCAGGACAGGGGGCGGGACCGGGGAGCTGTTTTTT	CASRTGGGTGELFF
TRBV6-5	many	TRBD1	TRBJ1-1	TGTGCCAGCAGTTACTCGGCAGGGGGCCAGGGAACTGAAGCTTTCTTT	CASSYSAGGQGTEAFF
TRBV6-2/TRBV6-3	many	.	TRBJ1-1	TGTGCCAGCAGTTACTACACCCGACGGGTGAACACTGAAGCTTTCTTT	CASSYYTRRVNTEAFF
TRBV20-1	.	.	TRBJ1-1	TGCAGTGCTAGACAGGACCAAGCGGCTGAAGCTTTCTTT	CSARQDQAAEAFF
TRBV6-5	.	TRBD2	TRBJ2-5	TGTGCCAGCAGCACCGGACTAGCGGGGGTAAAGACCCAGTACTTC	CASSTGLAGVKTQYF
TRBV27	few	TRBD2	TRBJ2-5	TGTGCCAGCAGACTCGGGACTAGCGGTGGAAGGGAGACCCAGTACTTC	CASRLGTSGGRETQYF
TRBV28	many	TRBD2	TRBJ2-1	TGTGCCAGCAGCCCCCCTCAACTAGCGGGGGTGGTGTTCTTC	CASSPPQLAGVVFF
TRBV4-3	few	.	TRBJ2-3	TGCGCCAGCAGCCAAACTCCGGGACTCGCTAGCACAGATACGCAGTATTTT	CASSQTPGLASTDTQYF
TRBV7-9	.	.	TRBJ1-1	TGTGCCAGCAGCTTACCCATGAACACTGAAGCTTTCTTT	CASSLPMNTEAFF
TRBV29-1	many	TRBD1	TRBJ1-1	TGCAGCGTTGTGGGACAGGGTATCACTGAAGCTTTCTTT	CSVVGQGITEAFF
TRBV7-2	many	.	TRBJ1-2	TGTGCCAGCAGCTTAGCGGGAAGGGGCTACACCTTC	CASSLAGRGYTF
TRBV5-1	few	.	TRBJ2-3	TGCGCCAGCAGCACCCCCGGACGCTCAGATACGCAGTATTTT	CASSTPGRSDTQYF
TRBV12-3/TRBV12-4	.	.	TRBJ2-1	TGTGCCAGCAGTGCCGGACACGGGAACAATGAGCAGTTCTTC	CASSAGHGNNEQFF
TRBV28	few	.	TRBJ1-4	TGTGCCAGCAGTCCCCTTAGGGGCAGGGAGGATGAAAAACTGTTTTTT	CASSPLRGREDEKLFF
TRBV7-3	many	.	TRBJ2-2	TGTGCCAGCAGCTCGTCCCAGGGGGGGACCGGGGAGCTGTTTTTT	CASSSSQGGTGELFF
TRBV6-1	.	TRBD2	TRBJ2-1	TGTGCCAGCAGTGAACTCAGGAGGACTAGCGGGGGAAAGCAGTTCTTC	CASSELRRTSGGKQFF
TRBV20-1	.	TRBD1	TRBJ1-3	TGCAGTGCACCCGACAGGGGGACCTCTGGAAACACCATATATTTT	CSAPDRGTSGNTIYF
TRBV19	once	.	TRBJ1-2	TGTGCCAGTAGTATTATTGGAGGAGACAGCCTATATGGCTACACCTTC	CASSIIGGDSLYGYTF
TRBV7-2	.	.	TRBJ1-2	TGTGCCAGCAGCTCCCGACAGGCACCTAACTATGGCTACACCTTC	CASSSRQAPNYGYTF
TRBV5-5	many	.	TRBJ2-3	TGTGCCAGCAGCTACGGGGGTGATACGCAGTATTTT	CASSYGGDTQYF
TRBV5-1	many	TRBD2	TRBJ2-1	TGCGCCAGCAGGATGTCCGCGGGGGGCTACAATGAGCAGTTCTTC	CASRMSAGGYNEQFF
TRBV20-1	.	.	TRBJ2-5	TGCAGTGCTAGAAAACCGACAGCTTTGGAGACCCAGTACTTC	CSARKPTALETQYF